A single T cell receptor beta chain is shown here with its context. Its specificity is unknown. Method: immunoSEQ multiplex PCR; TCRdb's copy keeps in-frame clones and lacks some. The sample yields under 100,000 clones, roughly 96% seen once. The data were obtained in a study of cytomegalovirus exposure and HLA in healthy donors. The overall study: A subsequent analysis reported that the roughly 120 validation repertoires were produced on the same platform that had also been used for the roughly 700 first-cohort repertoires.

The study, taken as a whole, reports: Through in vitro validation, a few CMV-associated chains were shown to be specific for CMV antigens. Cytomegalovirus-associated TCR beta chains were listed, numbering some 150.

Separate from the roughly 710-subject first cohort, the 120-subject validation cohort was the one that the donors belonged to. V lost 2 bases and J 5 bases, leaving 15 bases between the germline ends. The germline CDR1 and CDR2 sequences are MNHEY and SVGAGI. This CDR3 spans 15 amino acids. This clonotype was sampled from a man aged 18 to 30 in good health and CMV-seronegative. The sequenced sample consisted of PBMCs. The chain uses TRBV6-5 and TRBJ2-5; a possible D gene is TRBD2 (5 bases). The CDR3 loop reads CASSYGAGIRETQYF. The DNA for the CDR3 is TGTGCCAGCAGTTACGGTGCGGGCATACGGGAGACCCAGTACTTC.